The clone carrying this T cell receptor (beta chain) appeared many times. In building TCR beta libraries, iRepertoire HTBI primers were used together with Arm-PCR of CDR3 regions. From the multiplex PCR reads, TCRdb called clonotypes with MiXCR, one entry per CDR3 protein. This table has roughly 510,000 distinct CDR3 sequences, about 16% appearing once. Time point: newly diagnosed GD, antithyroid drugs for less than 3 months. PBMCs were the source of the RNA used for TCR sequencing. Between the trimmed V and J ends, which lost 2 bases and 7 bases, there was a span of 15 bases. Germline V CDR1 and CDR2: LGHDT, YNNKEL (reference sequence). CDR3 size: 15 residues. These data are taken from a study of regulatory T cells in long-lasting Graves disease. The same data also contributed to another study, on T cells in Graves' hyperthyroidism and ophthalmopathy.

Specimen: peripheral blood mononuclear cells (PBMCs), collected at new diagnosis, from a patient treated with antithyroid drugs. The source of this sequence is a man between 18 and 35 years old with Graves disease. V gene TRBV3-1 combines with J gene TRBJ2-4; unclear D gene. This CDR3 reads CASSQPFLSANIQYF. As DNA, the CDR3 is TGTGCCAGCAGCCAACCCTTTCTTTCAGCGAACATTCAGTACTTC.